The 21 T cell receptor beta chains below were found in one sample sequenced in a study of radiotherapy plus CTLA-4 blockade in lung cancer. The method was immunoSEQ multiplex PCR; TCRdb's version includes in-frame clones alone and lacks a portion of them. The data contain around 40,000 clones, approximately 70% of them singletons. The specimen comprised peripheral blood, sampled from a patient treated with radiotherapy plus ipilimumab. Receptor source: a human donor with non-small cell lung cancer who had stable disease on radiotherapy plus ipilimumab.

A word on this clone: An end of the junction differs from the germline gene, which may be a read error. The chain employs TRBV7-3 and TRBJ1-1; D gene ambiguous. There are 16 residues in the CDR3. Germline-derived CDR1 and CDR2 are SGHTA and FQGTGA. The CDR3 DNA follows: TGTGCCAGCAGCTTAACGGCTGGCAGAATGAACGCTGAAGCTTTCTTT. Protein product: CASSLTAGRMNAEAFF.

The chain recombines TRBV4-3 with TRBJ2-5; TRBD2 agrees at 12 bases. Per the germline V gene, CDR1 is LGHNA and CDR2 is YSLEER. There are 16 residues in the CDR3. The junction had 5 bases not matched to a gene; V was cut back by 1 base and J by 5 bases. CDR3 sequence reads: CASSQVLAGGGETQYF. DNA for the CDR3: TGCGCCAGCAGCCAAGTACTAGCGGGGGGTGGGGAGACCCAGTACTTC.

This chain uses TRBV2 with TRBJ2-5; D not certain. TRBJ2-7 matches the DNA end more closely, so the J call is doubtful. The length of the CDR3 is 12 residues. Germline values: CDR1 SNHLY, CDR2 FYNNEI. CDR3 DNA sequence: TGTGCCAGCAAGGCAGAGTACTACGAGCAGTACTTC. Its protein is CASKAEYYEQYF.

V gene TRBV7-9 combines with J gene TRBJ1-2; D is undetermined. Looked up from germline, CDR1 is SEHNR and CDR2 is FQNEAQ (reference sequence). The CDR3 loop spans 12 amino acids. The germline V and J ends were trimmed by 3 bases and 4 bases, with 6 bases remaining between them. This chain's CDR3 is CASSFGSYGYTF. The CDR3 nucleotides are TGTGCCAGCAGCTTTGGCAGCTATGGCTACACCTTC.

In nucleotides, the CDR3 is TGCGCCAGCAGCTCGGGGGGTACCACCTACGAGCAGTACTTC. Translation: CASSSGGTTYEQYF. The gene calls are TRBV5-1 and TRBJ2-7, with TRBD2 identical over 7 bases. CDR1 is SGHRS and CDR2 is YFSETQ in the germline V gene. The trim removed 3 bases at V and 2 bases at J, leaving 5 bases unmatched. The CDR3 is made up of 14 amino acids.

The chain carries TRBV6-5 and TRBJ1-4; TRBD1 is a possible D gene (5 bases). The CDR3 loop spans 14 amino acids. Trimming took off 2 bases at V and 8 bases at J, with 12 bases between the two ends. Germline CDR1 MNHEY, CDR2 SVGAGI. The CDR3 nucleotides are TGTGCCAGCAGTTACATGGGGGGAGGGGAAAAACTGTTTTTT. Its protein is CASSYMGGGEKLFF.

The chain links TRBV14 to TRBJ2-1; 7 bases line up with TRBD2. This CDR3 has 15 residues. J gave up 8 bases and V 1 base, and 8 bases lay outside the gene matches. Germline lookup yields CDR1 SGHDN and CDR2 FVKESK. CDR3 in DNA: TGTGCCAGCAGCCAAGGGCAGCGGGGAGAGGATGAGCAGTTCTTC. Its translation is CASSQGQRGEDEQFF.

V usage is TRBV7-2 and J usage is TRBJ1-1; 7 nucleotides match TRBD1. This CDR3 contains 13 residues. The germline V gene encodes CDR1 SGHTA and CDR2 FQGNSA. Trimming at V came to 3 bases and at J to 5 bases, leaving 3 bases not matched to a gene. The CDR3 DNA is TGTGCCAGCAGCTTCTCCAGGGGGACTGAAGCTTTCTTT. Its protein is CASSFSRGTEAFF. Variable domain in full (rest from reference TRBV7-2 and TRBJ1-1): GAGVSQSPSNKVTEKGKDVELRCDPISGHTALYWYRQSLGQGLEFLIYFQGNSAPDKSGLPSDRFSAERTGGSVSTLTIQRTQQEDSAVYLCASSFSRGTEAFFGQGTRLTVV.

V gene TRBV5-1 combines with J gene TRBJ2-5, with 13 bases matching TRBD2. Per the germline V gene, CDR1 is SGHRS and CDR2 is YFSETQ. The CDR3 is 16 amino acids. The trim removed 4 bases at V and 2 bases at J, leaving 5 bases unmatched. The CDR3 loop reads CASSIGLAGEQETQYF. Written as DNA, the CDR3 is TGCGCCAGCAGCATCGGACTAGCGGGGGAGCAAGAGACCCAGTACTTC.

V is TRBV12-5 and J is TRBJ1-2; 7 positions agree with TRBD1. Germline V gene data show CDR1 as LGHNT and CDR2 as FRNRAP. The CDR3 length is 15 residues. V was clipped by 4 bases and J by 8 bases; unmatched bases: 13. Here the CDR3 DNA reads TGTGCTAGTGGTTCCCCCTCCGGGACAGATCGCGGCTACACCTTC. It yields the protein CASGSPSGTDRGYTF.

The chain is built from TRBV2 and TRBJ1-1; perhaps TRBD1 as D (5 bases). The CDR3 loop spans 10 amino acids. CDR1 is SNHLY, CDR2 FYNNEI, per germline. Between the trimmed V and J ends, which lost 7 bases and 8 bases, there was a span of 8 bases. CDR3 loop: CASTWTEAFF. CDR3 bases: TGTGCCAGCACTTGGACAGAAGCTTTCTTT.

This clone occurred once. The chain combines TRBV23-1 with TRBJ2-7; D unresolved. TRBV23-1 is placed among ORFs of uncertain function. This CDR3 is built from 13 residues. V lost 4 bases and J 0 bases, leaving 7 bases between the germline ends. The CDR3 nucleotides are TGCGCCAGCAGTCCCCCTTGCTCCTACGAGCAGTACTTC. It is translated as CASSPPCSYEQYF.

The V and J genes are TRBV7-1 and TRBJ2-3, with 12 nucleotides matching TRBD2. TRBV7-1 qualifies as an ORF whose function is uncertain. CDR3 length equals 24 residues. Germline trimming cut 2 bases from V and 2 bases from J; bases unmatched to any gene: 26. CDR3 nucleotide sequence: TGTGCCAGCAGCTCATCTGGTCTAGGGGCCCGGTGGGCTAGCGGGGGGGCACTCACAGATACGCAGTATTTT. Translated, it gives CASSSSGLGARWASGGALTDTQYF.

DNA for the CDR3: TGTGCCAGCAGTTTACTAGCATCCGTGGGTAGGCAAGAGACCCAGTACTTC. This sequence encodes CASSLLASVGRQETQYF. V is TRBV28 and J is TRBJ2-5, with a tentative D call TRBD2 (5 bases). The CDR3 is 17 residues long. CDR1 and CDR2 (germline): MDHEN, SYDVKM. Trimming pared 2 bases from V and 2 bases from J, leaving 18 bases between.

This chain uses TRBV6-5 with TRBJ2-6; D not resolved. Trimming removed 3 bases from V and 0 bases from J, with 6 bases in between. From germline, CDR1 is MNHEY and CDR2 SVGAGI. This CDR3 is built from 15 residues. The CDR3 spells CASSYSRSGANVLTF. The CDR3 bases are TGTGCCAGCAGTTATTCTCGCTCTGGGGCCAACGTCCTGACTTTC.

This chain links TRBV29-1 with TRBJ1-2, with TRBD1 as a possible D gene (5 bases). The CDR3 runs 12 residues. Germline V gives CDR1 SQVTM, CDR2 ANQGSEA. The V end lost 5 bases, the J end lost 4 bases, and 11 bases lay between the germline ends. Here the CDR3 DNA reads TGCAGCGTTCCTACGGGGGGCTATGGCTACACCTTC. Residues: CSVPTGGYGYTF.

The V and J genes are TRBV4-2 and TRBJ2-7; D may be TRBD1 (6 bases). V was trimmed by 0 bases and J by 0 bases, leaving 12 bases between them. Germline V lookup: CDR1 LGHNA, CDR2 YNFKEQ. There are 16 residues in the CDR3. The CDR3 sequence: CASSQERAGDSYEQYF. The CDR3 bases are TGTGCCAGCAGCCAAGAAAGAGCAGGGGACTCCTACGAGCAGTACTTC.

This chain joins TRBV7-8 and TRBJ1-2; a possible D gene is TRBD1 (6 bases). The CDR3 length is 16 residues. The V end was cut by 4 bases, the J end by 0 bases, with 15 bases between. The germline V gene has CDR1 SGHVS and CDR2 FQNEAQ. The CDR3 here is CASSSGRGQSNYGYTF. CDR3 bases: TGTGCCAGCAGCTCAGGCCGGGGACAATCTAACTATGGCTACACCTTC.

CDR3 protein: CASSLLTGAYGYTF. The CDR3 DNA follows: TGTGCCAGCAGCTTATTGACAGGCGCCTATGGCTACACCTTC. The chain couples TRBV7-9 to TRBJ1-2; tentatively, D is TRBD1 (6 bases). Germline V CDR1 and CDR2: SEHNR, FQNEAQ (reference sequence). With 2 bases removed from V and 4 bases from J, the gap between germline ends came to 11 bases. There are 14 residues in the CDR3.

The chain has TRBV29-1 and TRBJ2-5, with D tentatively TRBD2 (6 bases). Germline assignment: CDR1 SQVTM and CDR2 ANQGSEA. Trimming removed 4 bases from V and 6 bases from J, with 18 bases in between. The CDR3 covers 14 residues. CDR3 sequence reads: CSVGVQGGLQTQYF. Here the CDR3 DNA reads TGCAGCGTTGGTGTGCAGGGAGGTCTGCAGACCCAGTACTTC.

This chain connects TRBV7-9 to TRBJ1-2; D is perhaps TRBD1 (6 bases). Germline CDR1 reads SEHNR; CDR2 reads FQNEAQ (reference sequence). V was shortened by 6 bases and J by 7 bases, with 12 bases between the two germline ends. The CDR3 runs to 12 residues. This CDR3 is CASRETGGGYTF. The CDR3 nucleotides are TGTGCCAGCAGGGAGACAGGCGGTGGCTACACCTTC.